One TCR beta chain is described in this entry. Its target is unknown. cDNA prepared by RNA extraction and subsequent reverse transcription served as the template for sequencing. Clones were sequenced by immunoSEQ multiplex PCR, and TCRdb holds only the in-frame ones, with some missing. This sample carries around 34,000 clones, less than 70% of them seen once, and the ten largest clones take 30% to 50%. This sample stems from a study of CD8+ T cells in alopecia areata. V lost 5 bases to trimming and J lost 4 bases; unmatched junction nucleotides: 8. Germline assignment: CDR1 MNHEY and CDR2 SMNVEV (reference sequence). The length of the CDR3 is 15 residues. Alopecia areata patients gave lesional scalp punch biopsies and peripheral blood samples. General study points: Higher clonality than in normal scalp was seen in lesional scalp, especially alopecia totalis/universalis.

The chain has TRBV27 and TRBJ1-2; 9 nucleotides match TRBD1. The TCR sequence derives from a human donor with alopecia areata. Sequencing was done on a sample of NKG2D-high CD8+ T cells sorted from blood. The CDR3 sequence is CASSPPGQGIYGYTF. The CDR3 region has the DNA TGTGCCAGCAGTCCACCGGGACAGGGTATCTATGGCTACACCTTC.